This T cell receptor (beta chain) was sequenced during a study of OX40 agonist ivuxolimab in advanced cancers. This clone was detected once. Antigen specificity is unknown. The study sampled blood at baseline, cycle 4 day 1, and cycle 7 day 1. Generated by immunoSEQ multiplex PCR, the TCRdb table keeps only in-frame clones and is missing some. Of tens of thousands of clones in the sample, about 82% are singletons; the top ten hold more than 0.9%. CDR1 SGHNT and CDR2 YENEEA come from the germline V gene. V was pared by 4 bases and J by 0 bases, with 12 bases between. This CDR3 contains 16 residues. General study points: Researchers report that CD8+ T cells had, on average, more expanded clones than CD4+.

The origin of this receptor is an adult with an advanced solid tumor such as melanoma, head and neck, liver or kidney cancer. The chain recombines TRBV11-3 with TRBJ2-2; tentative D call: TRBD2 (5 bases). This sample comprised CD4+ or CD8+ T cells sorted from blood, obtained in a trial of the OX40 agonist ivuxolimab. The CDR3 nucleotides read TGTGCCAGCAGCTCCGGAGGTTTAGCGAACACCGGGGAGCTGTTTTTT. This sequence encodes CASSSGGLANTGELFF.